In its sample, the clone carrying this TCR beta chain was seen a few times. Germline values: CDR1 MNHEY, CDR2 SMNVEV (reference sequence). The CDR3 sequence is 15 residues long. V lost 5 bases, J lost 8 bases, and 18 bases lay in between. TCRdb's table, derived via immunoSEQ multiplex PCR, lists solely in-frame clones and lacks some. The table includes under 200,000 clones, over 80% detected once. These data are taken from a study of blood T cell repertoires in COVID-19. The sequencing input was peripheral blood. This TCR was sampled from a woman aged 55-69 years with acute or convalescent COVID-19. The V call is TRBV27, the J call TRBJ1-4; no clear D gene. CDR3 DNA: TGTGCCAGCAGTCACCAGGTCGGACTCCGGGAAAAACTGTTTTTT. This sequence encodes CASSHQVGLREKLFF. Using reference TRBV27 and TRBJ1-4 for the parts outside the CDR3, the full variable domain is EAQVTQNPRYLITVTGKKLTVTCSQNMNHEYMSWYRQDPGLGLRQIYYSMNVEVTDKGDVPEGYKVSRKEKRNFPLILESPSPNQTSLYFCASSHQVGLREKLFFGSGTQLSVL.